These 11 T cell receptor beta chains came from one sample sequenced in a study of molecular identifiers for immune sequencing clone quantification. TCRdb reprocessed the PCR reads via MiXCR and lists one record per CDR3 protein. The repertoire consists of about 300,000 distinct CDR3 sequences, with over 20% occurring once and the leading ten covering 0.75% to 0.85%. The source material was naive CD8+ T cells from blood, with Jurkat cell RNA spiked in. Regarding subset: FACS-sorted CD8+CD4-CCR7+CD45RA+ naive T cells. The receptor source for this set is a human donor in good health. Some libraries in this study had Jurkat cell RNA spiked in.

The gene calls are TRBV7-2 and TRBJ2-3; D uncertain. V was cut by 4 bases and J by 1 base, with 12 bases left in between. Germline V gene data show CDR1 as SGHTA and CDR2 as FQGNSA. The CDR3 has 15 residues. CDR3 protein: CASSSWVIGTDTQYF. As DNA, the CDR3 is TGTGCCAGCAGCTCATGGGTTATTGGCACAGATACGCAGTATTTT.

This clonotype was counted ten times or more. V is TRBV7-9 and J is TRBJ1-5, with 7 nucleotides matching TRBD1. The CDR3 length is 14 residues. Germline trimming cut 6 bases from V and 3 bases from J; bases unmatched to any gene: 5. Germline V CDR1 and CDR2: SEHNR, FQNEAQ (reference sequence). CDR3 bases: TGTGCCAGCAGTTCCGACAGGGACAATCAGCCCCAGCATTTT. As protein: CASSSDRDNQPQHF.

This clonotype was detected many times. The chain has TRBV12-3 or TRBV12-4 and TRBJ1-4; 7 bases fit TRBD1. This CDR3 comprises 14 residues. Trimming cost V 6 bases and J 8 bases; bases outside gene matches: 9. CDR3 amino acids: CASRMTGSEEKLFF. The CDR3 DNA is TGTGCCAGCAGGATGACAGGGAGTGAGGAAAAACTGTTTTTT.

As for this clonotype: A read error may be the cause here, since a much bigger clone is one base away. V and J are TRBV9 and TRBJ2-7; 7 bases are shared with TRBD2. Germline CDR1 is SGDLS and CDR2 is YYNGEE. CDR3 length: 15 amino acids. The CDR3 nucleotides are TGTGCCAGCAGCGTAGGTGGGACTACGAACTACGAGCAGTGCTTC. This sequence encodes CASSVGGTTNYEQCF.

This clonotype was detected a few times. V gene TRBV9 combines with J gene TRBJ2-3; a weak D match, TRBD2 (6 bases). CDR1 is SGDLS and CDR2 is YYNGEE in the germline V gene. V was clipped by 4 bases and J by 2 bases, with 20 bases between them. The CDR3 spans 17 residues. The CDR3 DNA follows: TGTGCCAGCAGCCCCCGCCTCCTAGCGAGTCTCACAGATACGCAGTATTTT. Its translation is CASSPRLLASLTDTQYF.

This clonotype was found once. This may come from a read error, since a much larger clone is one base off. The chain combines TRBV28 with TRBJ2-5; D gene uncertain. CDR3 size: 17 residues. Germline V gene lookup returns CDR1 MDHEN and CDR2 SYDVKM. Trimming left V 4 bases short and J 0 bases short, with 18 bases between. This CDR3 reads CASSYGSESEYQETQYF. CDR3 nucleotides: TGTGCCAGCAGTTACGGCTCGGAGAGCGAGTACCAAGAGACCCAGTACTTC. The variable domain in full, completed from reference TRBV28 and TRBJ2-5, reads DVKVTQSSRYLVKRTGEKVFLECVQDMDHENMFWYRQDPGLGLRLIYFSYDVKMKEKGDIPEGYSVSREKKERFSLILESASTNQTSMYLCASSYGSESEYQETQYFGPGTRLLVL.

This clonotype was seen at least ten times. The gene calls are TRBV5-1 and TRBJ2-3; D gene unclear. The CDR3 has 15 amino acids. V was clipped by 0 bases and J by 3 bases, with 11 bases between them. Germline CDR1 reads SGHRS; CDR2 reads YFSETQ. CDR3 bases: TGCGCCAGCAGCTTGGAAATGGGATGGACAGATACGCAGTATTTT. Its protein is CASSLEMGWTDTQYF.

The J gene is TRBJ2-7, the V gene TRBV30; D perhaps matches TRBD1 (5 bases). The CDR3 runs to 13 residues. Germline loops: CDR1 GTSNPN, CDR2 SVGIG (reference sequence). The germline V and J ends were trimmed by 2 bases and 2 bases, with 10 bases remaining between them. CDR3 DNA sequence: TGTGCCTGGAGTACAGGTTCGACCTACGAGCAGTACTTC. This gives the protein CAWSTGSTYEQYF.

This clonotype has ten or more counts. The CDR3 here is CASSQGNSGVTDTQYF. The CDR3 DNA follows: TGCGCCAGCAGCCAAGGTAATAGCGGGGTCACAGATACGCAGTATTTT. The V gene is TRBV4-1, the J gene TRBJ2-3; 8 nucleotides match TRBD2. The J segment lost 2 bases and the V segment lost 1 base, leaving 5 bases of the junction unmatched. CDR3 size: 16 residues. Looked up from germline, CDR1 is MGHRA and CDR2 is YSYEKL.

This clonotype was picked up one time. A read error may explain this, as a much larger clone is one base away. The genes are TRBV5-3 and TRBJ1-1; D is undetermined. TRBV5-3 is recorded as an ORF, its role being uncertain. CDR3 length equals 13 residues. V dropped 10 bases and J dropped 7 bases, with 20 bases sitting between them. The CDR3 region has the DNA TGTGCCTGCAGCTTGGACCGGGGAAATGAAGCTTTCTTT. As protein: CACSLDRGNEAFF.

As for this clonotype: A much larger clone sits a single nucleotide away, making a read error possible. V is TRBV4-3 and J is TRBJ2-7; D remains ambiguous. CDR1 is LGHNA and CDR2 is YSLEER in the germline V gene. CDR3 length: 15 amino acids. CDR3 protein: CVSSQDRDPSYEQYF. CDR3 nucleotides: TGCGTCAGCAGCCAAGACCGAGACCCATCCTACGAGCAGTACTTC.